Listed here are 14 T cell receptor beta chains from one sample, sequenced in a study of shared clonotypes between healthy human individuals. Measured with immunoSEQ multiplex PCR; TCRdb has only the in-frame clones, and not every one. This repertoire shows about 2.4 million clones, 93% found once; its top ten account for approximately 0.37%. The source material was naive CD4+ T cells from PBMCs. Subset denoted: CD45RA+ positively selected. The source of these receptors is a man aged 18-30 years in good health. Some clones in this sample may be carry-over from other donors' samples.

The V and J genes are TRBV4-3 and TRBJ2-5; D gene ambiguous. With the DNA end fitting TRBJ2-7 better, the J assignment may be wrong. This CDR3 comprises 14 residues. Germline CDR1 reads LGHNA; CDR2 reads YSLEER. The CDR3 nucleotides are TGCGCCAGCAGCCAAGAAGTCTTTGCCTACGAGCAGTACTTC. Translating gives CASSQEVFAYEQYF.

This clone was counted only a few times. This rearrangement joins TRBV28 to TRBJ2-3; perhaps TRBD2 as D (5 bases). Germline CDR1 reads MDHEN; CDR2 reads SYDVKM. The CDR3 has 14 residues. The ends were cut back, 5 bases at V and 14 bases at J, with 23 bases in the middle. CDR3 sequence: CASSPARAPLPPYF. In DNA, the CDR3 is TGTGCCAGCAGTCCCGCGCGGGCACCCCTCCCCCCGTATTTT.

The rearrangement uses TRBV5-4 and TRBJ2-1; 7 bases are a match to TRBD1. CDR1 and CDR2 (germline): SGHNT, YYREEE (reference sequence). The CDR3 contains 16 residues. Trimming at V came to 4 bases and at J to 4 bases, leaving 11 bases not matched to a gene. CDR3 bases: TGTGCCAGCAGCCCCGAAGCGACAGGGACATACAATGAGCAGTTCTTC. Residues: CASSPEATGTYNEQFF.

CDR3 sequence (DNA): TGCGCCAGCAGCTTGTACGGGGGAGGAACAGGGGCCAACGTCCTGACTTTC. Translating gives CASSLYGGGTGANVLTF. The V call is TRBV5-1, the J call TRBJ2-6; tentative D call: TRBD2 (6 bases). Germline assignment: CDR1 SGHRS and CDR2 YFSETQ. The V end lost 1 base, the J end lost 4 bases, and 15 bases lay between the germline ends. This CDR3 is built from 17 residues.

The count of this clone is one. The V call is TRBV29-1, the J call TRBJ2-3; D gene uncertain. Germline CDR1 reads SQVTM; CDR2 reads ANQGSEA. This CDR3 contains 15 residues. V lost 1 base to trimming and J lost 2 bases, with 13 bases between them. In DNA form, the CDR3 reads TGCAGCGTTGAAGGCCGTATTAGGAACACAGATACGCAGTATTTT. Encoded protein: CSVEGRIRNTDTQYF.

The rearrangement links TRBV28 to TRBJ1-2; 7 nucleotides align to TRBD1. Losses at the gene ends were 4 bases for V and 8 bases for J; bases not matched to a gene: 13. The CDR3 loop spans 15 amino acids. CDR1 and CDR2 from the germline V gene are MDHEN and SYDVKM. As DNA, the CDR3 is TGTGCCAGCAGTTCTCATCTCCGGACAGGCGGGGGCTACACCTTC. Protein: CASSSHLRTGGGYTF.

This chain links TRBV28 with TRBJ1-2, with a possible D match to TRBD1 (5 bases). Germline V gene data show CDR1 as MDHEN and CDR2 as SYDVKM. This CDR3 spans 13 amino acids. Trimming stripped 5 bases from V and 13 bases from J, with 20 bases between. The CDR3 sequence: CASSLRQSGVFTF. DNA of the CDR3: TGTGCCAGCAGTCTCCGTCAGTCGGGGGTGTTCACCTTC.

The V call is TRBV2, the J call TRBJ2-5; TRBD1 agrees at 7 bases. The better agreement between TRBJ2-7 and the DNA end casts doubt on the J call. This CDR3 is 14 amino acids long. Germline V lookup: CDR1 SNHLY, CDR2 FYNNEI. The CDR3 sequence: CASRGDSVPYEQYF. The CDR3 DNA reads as TGTGCCAGCAGGGGGGACAGTGTCCCCTACGAGCAGTACTTC.

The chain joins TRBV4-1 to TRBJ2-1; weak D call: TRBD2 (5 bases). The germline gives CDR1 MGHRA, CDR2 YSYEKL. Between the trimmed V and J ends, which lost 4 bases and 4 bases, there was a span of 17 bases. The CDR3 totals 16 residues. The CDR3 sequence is CASSRIGLTTYNEQFF. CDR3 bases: TGCGCCAGCAGCCGTATAGGACTGACTACTTACAATGAGCAGTTCTTC.

The CDR3 bases are TGTGCCAGCAGTGGCGGGACAGGGGGTGGTCAGCCCCAGCATTTT. Translated: CASSGGTGGGQPQHF. The chain is built from TRBV6-1 and TRBJ1-5; TRBD1 aligns across 11 bases. The V and J ends lost 4 bases and 6 bases, in that order; junction bases with no gene match: 5. This CDR3 comprises 15 residues. Germline V gene lookup returns CDR1 MNHNS and CDR2 SASEGT.

The CDR3 DNA reads TGTGCCAGCAGCACCGGGACTAGTTTAAATGAGCAGTTCTTC. Its translation is CASSTGTSLNEQFF. This sequence joins TRBV5-6 and TRBJ2-1; 8 bases line up with TRBD2. The CDR3 length is 14 residues. CDR1 and CDR2 from the germline V gene are SGHDT and YYEEEE. With V trimmed by 4 bases and J by 7 bases, 7 bases remained unmatched.

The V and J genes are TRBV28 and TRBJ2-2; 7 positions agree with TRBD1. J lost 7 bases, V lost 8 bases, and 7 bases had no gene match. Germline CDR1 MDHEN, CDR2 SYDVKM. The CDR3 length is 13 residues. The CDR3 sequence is CASDDRDIGELFF. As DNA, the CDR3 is TGTGCCAGCGACGACAGGGACATCGGGGAGCTGTTTTTT.

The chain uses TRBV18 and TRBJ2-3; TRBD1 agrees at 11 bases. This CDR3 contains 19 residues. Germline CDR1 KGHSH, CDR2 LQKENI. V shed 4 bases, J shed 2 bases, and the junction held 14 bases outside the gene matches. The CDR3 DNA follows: TGTGCCAGCTCACGGGACAGGGGGGCACGGGAGGATTTCACAGATACGCAGTATTTT. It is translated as CASSRDRGAREDFTDTQYF. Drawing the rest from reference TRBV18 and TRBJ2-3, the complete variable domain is NAGVMQNPRHLVRRRGQEARLRCSPMKGHSHVYWYRQLPEEGLKFMVYLQKENIIDESGMPKERFSAEFPKEGPSILRIQQVVRGDSAAYFCASSRDRGAREDFTDTQYFGPGTRLTVL.

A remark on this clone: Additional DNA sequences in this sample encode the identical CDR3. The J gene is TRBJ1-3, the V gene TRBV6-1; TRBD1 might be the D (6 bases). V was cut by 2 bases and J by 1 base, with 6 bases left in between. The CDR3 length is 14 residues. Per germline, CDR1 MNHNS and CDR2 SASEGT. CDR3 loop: CASSEQGSGNTIYF. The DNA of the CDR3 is TGTGCCAGCAGTGAACAGGGGTCTGGAAACACCATATATTTT.